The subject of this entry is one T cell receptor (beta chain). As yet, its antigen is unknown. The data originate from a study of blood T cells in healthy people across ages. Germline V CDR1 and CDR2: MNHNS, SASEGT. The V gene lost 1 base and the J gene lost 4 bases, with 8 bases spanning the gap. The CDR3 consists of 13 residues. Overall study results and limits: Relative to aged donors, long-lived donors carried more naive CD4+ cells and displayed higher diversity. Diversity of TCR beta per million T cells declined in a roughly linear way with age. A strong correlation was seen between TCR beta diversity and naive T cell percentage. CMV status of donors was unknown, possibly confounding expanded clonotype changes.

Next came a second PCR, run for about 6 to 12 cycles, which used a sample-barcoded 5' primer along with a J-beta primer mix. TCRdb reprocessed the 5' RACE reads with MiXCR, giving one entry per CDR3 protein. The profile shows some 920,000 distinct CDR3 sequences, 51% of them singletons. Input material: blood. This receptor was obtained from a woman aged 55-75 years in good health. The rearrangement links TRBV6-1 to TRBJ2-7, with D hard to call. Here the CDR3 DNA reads TGTGCCAGCAGTGAAGGTCGCCTGTACGAGCAGTACTTC. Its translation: CASSEGRLYEQYF.